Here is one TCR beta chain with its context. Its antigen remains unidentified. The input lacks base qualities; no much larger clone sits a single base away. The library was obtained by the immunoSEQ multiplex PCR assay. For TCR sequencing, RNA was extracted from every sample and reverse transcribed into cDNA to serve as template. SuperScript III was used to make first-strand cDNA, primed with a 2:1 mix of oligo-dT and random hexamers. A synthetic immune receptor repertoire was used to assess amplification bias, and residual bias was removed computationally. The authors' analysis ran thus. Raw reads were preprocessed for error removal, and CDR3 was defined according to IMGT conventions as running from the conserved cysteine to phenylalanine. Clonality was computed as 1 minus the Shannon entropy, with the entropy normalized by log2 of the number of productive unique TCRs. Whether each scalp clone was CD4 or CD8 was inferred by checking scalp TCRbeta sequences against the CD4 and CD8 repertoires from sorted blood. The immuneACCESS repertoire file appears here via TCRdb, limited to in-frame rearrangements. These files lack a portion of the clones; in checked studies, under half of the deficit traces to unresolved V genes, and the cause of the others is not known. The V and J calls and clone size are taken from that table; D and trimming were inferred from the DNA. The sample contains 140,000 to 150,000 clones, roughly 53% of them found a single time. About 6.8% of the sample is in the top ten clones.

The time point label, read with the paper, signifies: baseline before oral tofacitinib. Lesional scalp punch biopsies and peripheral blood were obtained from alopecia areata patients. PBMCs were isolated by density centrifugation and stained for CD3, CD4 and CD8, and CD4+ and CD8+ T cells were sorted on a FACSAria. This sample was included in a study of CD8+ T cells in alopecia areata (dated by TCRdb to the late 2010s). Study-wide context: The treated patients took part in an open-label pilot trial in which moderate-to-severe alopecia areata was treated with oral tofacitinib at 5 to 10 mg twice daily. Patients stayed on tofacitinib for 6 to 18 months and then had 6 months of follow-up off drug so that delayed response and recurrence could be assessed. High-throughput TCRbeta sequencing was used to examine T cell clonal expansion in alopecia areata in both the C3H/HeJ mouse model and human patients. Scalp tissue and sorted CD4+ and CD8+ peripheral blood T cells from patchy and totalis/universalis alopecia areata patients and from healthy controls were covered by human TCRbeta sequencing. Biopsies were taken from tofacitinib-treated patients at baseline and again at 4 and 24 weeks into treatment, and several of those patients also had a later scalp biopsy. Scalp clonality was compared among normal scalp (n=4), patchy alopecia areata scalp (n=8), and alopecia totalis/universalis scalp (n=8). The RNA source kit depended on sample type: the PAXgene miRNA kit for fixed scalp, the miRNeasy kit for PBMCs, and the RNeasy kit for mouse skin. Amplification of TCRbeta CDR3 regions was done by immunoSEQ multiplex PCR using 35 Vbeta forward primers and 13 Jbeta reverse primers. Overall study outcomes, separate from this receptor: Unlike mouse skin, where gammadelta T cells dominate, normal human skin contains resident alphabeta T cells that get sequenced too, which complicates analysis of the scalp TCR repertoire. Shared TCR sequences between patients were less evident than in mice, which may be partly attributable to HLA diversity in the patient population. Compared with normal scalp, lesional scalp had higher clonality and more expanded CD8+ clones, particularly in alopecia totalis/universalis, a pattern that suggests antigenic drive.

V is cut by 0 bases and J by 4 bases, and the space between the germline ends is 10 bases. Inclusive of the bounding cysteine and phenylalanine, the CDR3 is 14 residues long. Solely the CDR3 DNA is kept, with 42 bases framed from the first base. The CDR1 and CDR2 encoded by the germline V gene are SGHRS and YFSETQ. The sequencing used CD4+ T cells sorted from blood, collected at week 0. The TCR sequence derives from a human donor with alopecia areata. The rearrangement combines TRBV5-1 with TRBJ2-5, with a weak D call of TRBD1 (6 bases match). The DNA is TGCGCCAGCAGCTTGGATGGCAGGGGAGAGACCCAGTACTTC. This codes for CASSLDGRGETQYF.